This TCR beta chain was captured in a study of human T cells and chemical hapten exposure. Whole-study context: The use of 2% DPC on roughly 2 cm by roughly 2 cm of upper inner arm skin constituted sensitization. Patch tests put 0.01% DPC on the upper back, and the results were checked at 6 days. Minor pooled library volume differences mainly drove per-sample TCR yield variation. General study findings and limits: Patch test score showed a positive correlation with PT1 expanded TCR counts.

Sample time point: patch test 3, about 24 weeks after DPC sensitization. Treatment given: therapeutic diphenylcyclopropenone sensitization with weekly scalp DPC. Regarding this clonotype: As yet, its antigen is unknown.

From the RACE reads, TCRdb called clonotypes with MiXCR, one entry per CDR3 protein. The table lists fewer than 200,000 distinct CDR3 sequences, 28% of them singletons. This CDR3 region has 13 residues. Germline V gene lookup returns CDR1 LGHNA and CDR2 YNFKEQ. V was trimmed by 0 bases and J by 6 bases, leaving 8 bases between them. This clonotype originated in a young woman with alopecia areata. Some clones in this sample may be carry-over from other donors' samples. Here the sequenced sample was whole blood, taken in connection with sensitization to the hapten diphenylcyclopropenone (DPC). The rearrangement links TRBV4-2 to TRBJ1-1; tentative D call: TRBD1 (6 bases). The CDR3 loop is CASSQDNRAEAFF. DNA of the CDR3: TGTGCCAGCAGCCAAGATAACAGGGCTGAAGCTTTCTTT.